This T cell receptor beta chain was obtained from a study of prognosis after radiotherapy for stage I lung cancer. The genomic DNA TCR beta CDR3 region underwent two rounds of multiplex PCR. Each TRBV and TRBJ gene had its own primer in the first PCR round. Each CDR3 protein is one row after TCRdb ran MiXCR on the multiplex PCR reads. The table includes roughly 15,000 distinct CDR3 sequences, about 47% detected once. The CDR3 is 15 amino acids. The germline CDR1 and CDR2 sequences are SGHRS and YFSETQ. J lost 8 bases, V lost 0 bases, and 10 bases had no gene match. The TCR originated in a donor older than 45 with non-small cell lung cancer. The sample consisted of PBMCs, taken before or after stereotactic body radiation therapy (not recorded which). The rearrangement links TRBV5-1 to TRBJ1-2; 7 bases map to TRBD1. CDR3 bases: TGCGCCAGCAGCTTGGGACAGGACAGGTTAAAAGGCTACACCTTC. Amino acid sequence: CASSLGQDRLKGYTF.